The 28 T cell receptor beta chains in this list originate from one sample, sequenced in a study of lymphopenia after photon versus proton radiotherapy. TCRdb's copy holds only in-frame clones and misses some; the assay was immunoSEQ multiplex PCR. The repertoire includes approximately 5,000 clones, about two thirds of them detected once, and around half sits in the top ten. Sample: peripheral blood, taken from a patient treated with proton-based radiotherapy. These receptors were collected from a man aged 80 or over with esophageal cancer.

The chain recombines TRBV7-3 with TRBJ2-7; D may be TRBD2 (5 bases). Looked up from germline, CDR1 is SGHTA and CDR2 is FQGTGA. V lost 5 bases and J lost 2, with 16 bases in between. The CDR3 is 15 amino acids. CDR3 sequence reads: CASSVALGITYEQYF. The DNA for the CDR3 is TGTGCCAGCAGCGTAGCTCTCGGGATTACCTACGAGCAGTACTTC. The variable domain in full, completed from reference TRBV7-3 and TRBJ2-7, reads GAGVSQTPSNKVTEKGKYVELRCDPISGHTALYWYRQSLGQGPEFLIYFQGTGAADDSGLPNDRFFAVRPEGSVSTLKIQRTERGDSAVYLCASSVALGITYEQYFGPGTRLTVT.

This chain uses TRBV21-1 with TRBJ1-1. TRBV21-1 constitutes a pseudogene. CDR3 size: 15 residues. CDR3 sequence reads: CASSKAPWGNTEAFF. The CDR3 DNA reads as TGTGCCAGCAGCAAAGCCCCCTGGGGGAACACTGAAGCTTTCTTT.

Within the sample, this clone is medium-sized. The rearrangement uses TRBV7-9 and TRBJ1-1, with D possibly being TRBD1 (5 bases). Germline loops: CDR1 SEHNR, CDR2 FQNEAQ (reference sequence). V was trimmed by 1 base and J by 4 bases, leaving 10 bases between them. The CDR3 is 14 amino acids. CDR3 in amino acids: CASSLDGAGTEAFF. DNA of the CDR3: TGTGCCAGCAGCTTAGACGGGGCGGGCACTGAAGCTTTCTTT.

The rearrangement joins TRBV28 to TRBJ2-1, with 9 bases lining up with TRBD2. The germline V gene encodes CDR1 MDHEN and CDR2 SYDVKM. J was trimmed by 1 base and V by 6 bases; bases with no gene match: 10. This CDR3 spans 17 amino acids. CDR3 nucleotides: TGTGCCAGCAGGACCACCGGGCTAGCGGGGTCCTACAATGAGCAGTTCTTC. It encodes CASRTTGLAGSYNEQFF.

The V and J genes are TRBV5-1 and TRBJ1-5; 11 bases are shared with TRBD1. Germline-derived CDR1 and CDR2 are SGHRS and YFSETQ. V shed 4 bases and J 5 bases; nucleotides not matched to a gene: 2. The CDR3 loop spans 14 amino acids. CDR3 amino acids: CASSRTGGDQPQHF. The CDR3 DNA is TGCGCCAGCAGCAGGACAGGGGGCGATCAGCCCCAGCATTTT.

The genes are TRBV11-3 and TRBJ1-5; D is possibly TRBD1 (5 bases). Germline-derived CDR1 and CDR2 are SGHNT and YENEEA. Deletions cut 1 base from V and 7 bases from J, with 14 bases between. The CDR3 length is 15 residues. The CDR3 here is CASSLVGRGGQPQHF. The CDR3 nucleotides are TGTGCCAGCAGCTTAGTGGGGCGGGGAGGGCAGCCCCAGCATTTT.

This chain uses TRBV5-1 with TRBJ2-7; TRBD1 is a possible D gene (6 bases). Between the trimmed V and J ends, which lost 5 bases and 5 bases, there was a span of 8 bases. Per germline, CDR1 SGHRS and CDR2 YFSETQ. The CDR3 is made up of 11 amino acids. The DNA for the CDR3 is TGCGCCAGCAGGACAGGCCACGAGCAGTACTTC. Amino acid sequence: CASRTGHEQYF.

The V gene is TRBV7-2, the J gene TRBJ1-2; D call uncertain. The CDR3 has 15 residues. Trimming cost V 1 base and J 0 bases, with 9 bases left between them. Germline CDR1 is SGHTA and CDR2 is FQGNSA. The CDR3 coding sequence is TGTGCCAGCAGCTTAGTAGCCTTAGCTAACTATGGCTACACCTTC. It yields the protein CASSLVALANYGYTF.

The V gene is TRBV7-3, the J gene TRBJ1-5, with D unresolved. Germline V gives CDR1 SGHTA, CDR2 FQGTGA. CDR3 size: 14 residues. V was shortened by 2 bases and J by 0 bases, with 5 bases between the two germline ends. This CDR3 reads CASSLANSNQPQHF. In DNA form, the CDR3 reads TGTGCCAGCAGCTTAGCGAATAGCAATCAGCCCCAGCATTTT. Variable domain in full (rest from reference TRBV7-3 and TRBJ1-5): GAGVSQTPSNKVTEKGKYVELRCDPISGHTALYWYRQSLGQGPEFLIYFQGTGAADDSGLPNDRFFAVRPEGSVSTLKIQRTERGDSAVYLCASSLANSNQPQHFGDGTRLSIL.

Regarding this clone: A far larger clone is only one base removed, so a read error is likely. The chain uses TRBV4-2 and TRBJ1-5; D gene ambiguous. This CDR3 has 15 amino acids. Looked up from germline, CDR1 is LGHNA and CDR2 is YNFKEQ. With 0 bases removed from V and 5 bases from J, the gap between germline ends came to 11 bases. The CDR3 spells CASSQDLGKYQPQHF. The CDR3 DNA sequence: TGTGCCAGCAGCCAAGATCTGGGCAAATATCAGCCCCAGCATTTT.

This sequence joins TRBV7-9 and TRBJ2-2; 8 positions agree with TRBD1. The CDR3 has 16 amino acids. J gave up 6 bases and V 5 bases, and 11 bases lay outside the gene matches. Germline-derived CDR1 and CDR2 are SEHNR and FQNEAQ (reference sequence). CDR3 sequence reads: CASSPQTGDGSGELFF. Written as DNA, the CDR3 is TGTGCCAGCAGCCCGCAGACAGGGGATGGATCCGGGGAGCTGTTTTTT.

The sample holds one count of this clone. V and J are TRBV7-2 and TRBJ1-2, with 7 bases matching TRBD1. Germline V gives CDR1 SGHTA, CDR2 FQGNSA. Germline trimming cut 5 bases from V and 6 bases from J; bases unmatched to any gene: 6. CDR3 length equals 13 residues. This CDR3 reads CASSLEGGHGYTF. The DNA of the CDR3 is TGTGCCAGCAGCCTAGAAGGGGGCCATGGCTACACCTTC.

This clone rates as medium-sized. V is TRBV18 and J is TRBJ2-7, with D possibly called TRBD1 or TRBD2 (5 bases each). V was shortened by 3 bases and J by 3 bases, with 15 bases between the two germline ends. Germline CDR1 KGHSH, CDR2 LQKENI. This CDR3 spans 15 amino acids. The CDR3 spells CASSPAGTPGYEQYF. CDR3 sequence (DNA): TGTGCCAGCTCACCGGCCGGGACCCCGGGCTACGAGCAGTACTTC.

The chain employs TRBV30 and TRBJ1-6; 7 positions agree with TRBD1. From germline, CDR1 is GTSNPN and CDR2 SVGIG (reference sequence). The J segment lost 5 bases and the V segment lost 1 base, leaving 2 bases of the junction unmatched. The CDR3 extends over 14 amino acids. For the CDR3, the DNA is TGTGCCTGGAGTGCTGGACAGGATAATTCACCCCTCCACTTT. Amino acid sequence: CAWSAGQDNSPLHF.

This clone showed up just a few times. V and J are TRBV6-1 and TRBJ1-1; unclear D gene. Between the trimmed V and J ends, which lost 5 bases and 9 bases, there was a span of 19 bases. The germline V gene encodes CDR1 MNHNS and CDR2 SASEGT. This CDR3 is built from 14 residues. The CDR3 sequence: CASSRTDPLWQAFF. The CDR3 DNA sequence: TGTGCCAGCAGTAGGACGGATCCTCTCTGGCAAGCTTTCTTT.

This chain uses TRBV6-1 with TRBJ2-1, with TRBD2 as a possible D gene (7 bases). The V gene's germline CDR1 is MNHNS and CDR2 SASEGT. The CDR3 consists of 18 residues. With 0 bases removed from V and 0 bases from J, the gap between germline ends came to 15 bases. The CDR3 nucleotides are TGTGCCAGCAGTGAAGCGGTTGGGGGGGCCAGCTCCTACAATGAGCAGTTCTTC. Its translation: CASSEAVGGASSYNEQFF.

This chain links TRBV29-1 with TRBJ2-7, with TRBD1 as a possible D gene (6 bases). CDR3 length: 14 amino acids. Germline values: CDR1 SQVTM, CDR2 ANQGSEA. V was pared by 2 bases and J by 1 base, with 12 bases between. The CDR3 spells CSVENEQGSYEQYF. The CDR3 nucleotides are TGCAGCGTTGAAAATGAGCAGGGGTCCTACGAGCAGTACTTC.

The chain links TRBV29-1 to TRBJ1-2, with 8 nucleotides matching TRBD1. The CDR3 is 13 residues long. Germline lookup yields CDR1 SQVTM and CDR2 ANQGSEA. V lost 6 bases to trimming and J lost 5 bases; unmatched junction nucleotides: 8. The CDR3 sequence: CSVSRDRNYGYTF. CDR3 in DNA: TGCAGCGTGAGCCGGGACAGGAATTATGGCTACACCTTC. The whole variable domain, remainder taken from reference TRBV29-1 and TRBJ1-2, is SAVISQKPSRDICQRGTSLTIQCQVDSQVTMMFWYRQQPGQSLTLIATANQGSEATYESGFVIDKFPISRPNLTFSTLTVSNMSPEDSSIYLCSVSRDRNYGYTFGSGTRLTVV.

The chain joins TRBV6-1 to TRBJ2-1; D could derive from TRBD1 or TRBD2 (7 bases each). Germline values: CDR1 MNHNS, CDR2 SASEGT. The CDR3 has 15 residues. V was trimmed by 6 bases and J by 7 bases, leaving 19 bases between them. This chain's CDR3 is CASSGGTVIGNEQFF. The CDR3 DNA reads as TGTGCCAGCAGCGGGGGGACAGTTATTGGGAATGAGCAGTTCTTC.

The V gene is TRBV19, the J gene TRBJ2-1; 8 bases map to TRBD2. The CDR3 is made up of 12 amino acids. Germline loops: CDR1 LNHDA, CDR2 SQIVND (reference sequence). V shed 8 bases, J shed 7 bases, and the junction held 4 bases outside the gene matches. CDR3 nucleotides: TGTGCCAGTGGAATAGCGGGGAATGAGCAGTTCTTC. This translates into CASGIAGNEQFF.

This clone has more than one count but fewer than ten. The rearrangement links TRBV27 to TRBJ2-3; unclear D gene. This CDR3 has 15 amino acids. Between the trimmed V and J ends, which lost 6 bases and 3 bases, there was a span of 16 bases. CDR1 is MNHEY and CDR2 is SMNVEV in the germline V gene (reference sequence). The CDR3 region has the DNA TGTGCCAGCAGGGTCGGGTACGTCGCAACAGATACGCAGTATTTT. Translating gives CASRVGYVATDTQYF.

This clone has just one count. This chain connects TRBV11-2 to TRBJ2-7, with TRBD1 identical over 11 bases. CDR1 SGHAT and CDR2 FQNNGV come from the germline V gene. V shed 3 bases, J shed 4 bases, and the junction held 8 bases outside the gene matches. The CDR3 contains 16 residues. Here the CDR3 reads CASSLSGTGGLYEQYF. The CDR3 DNA reads TGTGCCAGCAGCTTGTCCGGGACAGGGGGATTATACGAGCAGTACTTC.

The rearrangement links TRBV19 to TRBJ2-7, with D possibly TRBD2 on 6 matching bases. The germline gives CDR1 LNHDA, CDR2 SQIVND (reference sequence). V shed 4 bases and J shed 1 base, with 11 bases lying between them. CDR3 length: 14 amino acids. In DNA form, the CDR3 reads TGTGCCAGTAGTAGTGTGGAGGGGTCCTACGAGCAGTACTTC. Translated: CASSSVEGSYEQYF.

The chain uses TRBV19 and TRBJ1-1; a possible D gene is TRBD1 (5 bases). This CDR3 comprises 14 residues. V gave up 5 bases and J gave up 1 base, with 11 bases separating them. Per germline, CDR1 LNHDA and CDR2 SQIVND (reference sequence). The CDR3 DNA follows: TGTGCCAGTAGTGGGGGACTGACGAACACTGAAGCTTTCTTT. Translating gives CASSGGLTNTEAFF.

By share, this clone ranks as medium-sized (0.01 to 0.1%). The V gene is TRBV10-1, the J gene TRBJ1-1; 9 bases align to TRBD1. The CDR3 is 13 amino acids. V lost 5 bases and J lost 7; bases outside the gene matches: 5. Per the germline V gene, CDR1 is WNHNN and CDR2 is SYGVQD (reference sequence). The CDR3 sequence is CASSRDRVVEAFF. The CDR3 DNA is TGCGCCAGCAGTCGGGACAGGGTGGTTGAAGCTTTCTTT.

The chain carries TRBV11-1 and TRBJ1-3, with D perhaps matching TRBD1 (6 bases). Germline CDR1 is SGHAT and CDR2 is FQDESV (reference sequence). The CDR3 runs 16 residues. V gave up 5 bases and J gave up 4 bases, with 18 bases separating them. CDR3 residues: CASSPPDRTMGNTIYF. The CDR3 bases are TGTGCCAGCAGCCCCCCCGACAGGACCATGGGAAACACCATATATTTT.

This clone was counted only a few times. The chain couples TRBV6-5 to TRBJ2-7, with 7 positions matching TRBD1. Germline V gene data show CDR1 as MNHEY and CDR2 as SVGAGI. J lost 3 bases, V lost 0 bases, and 8 bases had no gene match. The length of the CDR3 is 16 residues. The CDR3 spells CASSYSAPGQSYEQYF. The CDR3, as DNA: TGTGCCAGCAGTTACTCGGCTCCGGGACAGAGCTACGAGCAGTACTTC.

The rearrangement joins TRBV27 to TRBJ2-7; D uncertain. The germline V and J ends were trimmed by 8 bases and 3 bases, with 11 bases remaining between them. Germline V gene data show CDR1 as MNHEY and CDR2 as SMNVEV (reference sequence). The CDR3 is 12 amino acids. CDR3 in DNA: TGTGCCAGCGGGCGCGGTGGCTACGAGCAGTACTTC. Translation: CASGRGGYEQYF.